The 5 T cell receptor beta chains in this list originate from one sample, sequenced in a study of cytomegalovirus exposure and HLA in healthy donors. Amplification used 60 Vbeta primers and 13 Jbeta primers. Sequenced by immunoSEQ multiplex PCR; TCRdb stores in-frame clones only, minus some. Among 150,000 to 200,000 clones listed, roughly two thirds were seen once. Sequences were obtained from PBMCs. These receptors all stem from a woman between 25 and 40 years old in good health and CMV-seronegative.

The genes are TRBV7-3 and TRBJ2-2; D call uncertain. CDR1 is SGHTA, CDR2 FQGTGA, per germline. The CDR3 consists of 15 residues. The V end was cut by 2 bases, the J end by 5 bases, with 12 bases between. Here the CDR3 DNA reads TGTGCCAGCAGCTTAGGGTGGCCGGAGACCGGGGAGCTGTTTTTT. This codes for CASSLGWPETGELFF. Full variable domain (rest looked up from reference TRBV7-3 and TRBJ2-2): GAGVSQTPSNKVTEKGKYVELRCDPISGHTALYWYRQSLGQGPEFLIYFQGTGAADDSGLPNDRFFAVRPEGSVSTLKIQRTERGDSAVYLCASSLGWPETGELFFGEGSRLTVL.

This CDR3 is CSVDGPSGSADEQFF. The CDR3 region has the DNA TGCAGCGTTGACGGTCCTAGCGGGAGTGCAGATGAGCAGTTCTTC. V usage is TRBV29-1 and J usage is TRBJ2-1; 10 bases fit TRBD2. In germline, CDR1 is SQVTM, CDR2 ANQGSEA. The CDR3 length is 15 residues. V gave up 3 bases and J gave up 8 bases; unmatched junction bases: 10.

DNA of the CDR3: TGTGCCAGCAGATCCGGGACTAACTCCTACAATGAGCAGTTCTTC. Translation: CASRSGTNSYNEQFF. The gene calls are TRBV7-9 and TRBJ2-1; 7 bases line up with TRBD2. The ends lost 6 bases at V and 0 bases at J; junction bases unmatched: 5. Germline V gene data show CDR1 as SEHNR and CDR2 as FQNEAQ (reference sequence). The CDR3 consists of 15 residues.

This sequence joins TRBV10-3 and TRBJ2-6, with 9 bases aligning to TRBD1. The junction had 14 bases not matched to a gene; V was cut back by 2 bases and J by 12 bases. Germline V gene lookup returns CDR1 ENHRY and CDR2 SYGVKD. The CDR3 is made up of 17 amino acids. The DNA for the CDR3 is TGTGCCATCAGTGAGGGGGGCGGGACAGGGTCGTCGGCCGTCCTGACTTTC. Translation: CAISEGGGTGSSAVLTF.

The chain carries TRBV6-1 and TRBJ2-7, with D possibly TRBD2 on 5 matching bases. From germline, CDR1 is MNHNS and CDR2 SASEGT. The CDR3 runs to 15 residues. V was clipped by 1 base and J by 4 bases, with 14 bases between them. The CDR3 coding sequence is TGTGCCAGCAGTGAAGTTGGTGGAGGCCAGTACGAGCAGTACTTC. This gives the protein CASSEVGGGQYEQYF.